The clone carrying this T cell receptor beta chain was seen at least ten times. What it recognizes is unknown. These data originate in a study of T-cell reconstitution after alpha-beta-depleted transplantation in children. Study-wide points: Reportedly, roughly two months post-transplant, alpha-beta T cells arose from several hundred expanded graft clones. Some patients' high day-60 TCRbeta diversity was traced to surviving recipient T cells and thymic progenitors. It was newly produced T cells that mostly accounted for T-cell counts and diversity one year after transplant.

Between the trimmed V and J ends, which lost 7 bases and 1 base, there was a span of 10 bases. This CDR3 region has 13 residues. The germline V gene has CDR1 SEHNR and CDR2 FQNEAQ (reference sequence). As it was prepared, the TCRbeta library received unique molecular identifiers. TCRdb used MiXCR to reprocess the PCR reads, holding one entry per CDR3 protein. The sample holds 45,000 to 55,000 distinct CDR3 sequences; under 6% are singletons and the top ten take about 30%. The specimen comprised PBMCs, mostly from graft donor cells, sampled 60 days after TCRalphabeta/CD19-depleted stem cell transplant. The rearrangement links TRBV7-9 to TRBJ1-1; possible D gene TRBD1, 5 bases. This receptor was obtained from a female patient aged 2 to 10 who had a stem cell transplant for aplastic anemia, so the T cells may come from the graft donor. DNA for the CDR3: TGTGCCAGCATCAGAACAGGGAACACTGAAGCTTTCTTT. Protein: CASIRTGNTEAFF.